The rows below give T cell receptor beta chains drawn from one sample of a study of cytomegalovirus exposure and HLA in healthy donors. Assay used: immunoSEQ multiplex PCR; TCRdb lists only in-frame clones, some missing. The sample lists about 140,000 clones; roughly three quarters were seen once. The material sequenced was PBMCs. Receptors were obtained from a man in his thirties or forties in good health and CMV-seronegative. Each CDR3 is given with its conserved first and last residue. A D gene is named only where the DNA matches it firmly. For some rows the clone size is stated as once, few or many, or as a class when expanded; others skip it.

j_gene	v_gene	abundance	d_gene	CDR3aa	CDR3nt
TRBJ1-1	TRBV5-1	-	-	CASSSATRGLENTEAFF	TGCGCCAGCAGCTCTGCCACGCGGGGGCTCGAGAACACTGAAGCTTTCTTT
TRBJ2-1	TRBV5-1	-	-	CASSLGLGVTSYNEQFF	TGCGCCAGCAGCTTGGGCCTCGGGGTCACCTCCTACAATGAGCAGTTCTTC
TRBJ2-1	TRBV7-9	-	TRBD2	CASSLNAGGPIYEQFF	TGTGCCAGCAGCTTAAATGCGGGAGGGCCAATCTATGAGCAGTTCTTC
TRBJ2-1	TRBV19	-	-	CASSIGSYNEQFF	TGTGCCAGTAGTATAGGGAGTTACAATGAGCAGTTCTTC
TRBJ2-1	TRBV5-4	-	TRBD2	CASSLDLAGTNEQFF	TGTGCCAGCAGCTTGGACCTAGCGGGAACCAATGAGCAGTTCTTC
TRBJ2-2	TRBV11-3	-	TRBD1	CASSVGQGDTGELFF	TGTGCCAGCAGCGTTGGACAGGGCGACACCGGGGAGCTGTTTTTT
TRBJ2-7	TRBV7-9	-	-	CASSLPTGTSYEQYF	TGTGCCAGCAGCTTACCCACGGGAACTTCCTACGAGCAGTACTTC
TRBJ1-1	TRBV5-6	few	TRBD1	CASSFGGGHTEAFF	TGTGCCAGCAGCTTCGGAGGGGGCCACACTGAAGCTTTCTTT
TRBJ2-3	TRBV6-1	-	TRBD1	CASSARGDRATQYF	TGTGCCAGCAGCGCAAGGGGAGACAGGGCCACGCAGTATTTT
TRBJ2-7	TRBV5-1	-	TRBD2	CASSSGTSEIYEQYF	TGCGCCAGCAGCTCCGGGACTAGCGAAATCTACGAGCAGTACTTC
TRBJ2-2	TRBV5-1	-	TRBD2	CASSLEAGVFTGELFF	TGCGCCAGCAGCTTAGAAGCGGGAGTGTTCACCGGGGAGCTGTTTTTT
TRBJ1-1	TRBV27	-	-	CASRPTGTMNTEAFF	TGTGCCAGCAGACCCACCGGGACAATGAACACTGAAGCTTTCTTT
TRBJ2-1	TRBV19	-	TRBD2	CASTGGHTSDNNEQFF	TGTGCCAGTACAGGCGGGCATACTAGCGACAACAATGAGCAGTTCTTC
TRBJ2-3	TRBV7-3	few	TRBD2	CASSFGLGGDTQYF	TGTGCCAGCAGCTTTGGACTAGGAGGAGATACGCAGTATTTT
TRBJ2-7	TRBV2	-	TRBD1	CATNQGVGSYEQYF	TGTGCCACCAACCAGGGGGTAGGCTCCTACGAGCAGTACTTC
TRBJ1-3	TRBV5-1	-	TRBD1	CASSSQGGEVSGNTIYF	TGCGCCAGCAGCTCACAGGGGGGCGAAGTATCTGGAAACACCATATATTTT
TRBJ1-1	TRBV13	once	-	CASSYREEAFF	TGTGCCAGCAGCTACAGGGAGGAAGCTTTCTTT
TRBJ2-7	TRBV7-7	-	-	CASSPHSEHEQYF	TGTGCTAGCAGCCCTCACTCGGAGCACGAGCAGTACTTC
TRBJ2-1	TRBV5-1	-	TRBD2	CASSLAGLEHNEQFF	TGCGCCAGCAGCTTGGCCGGACTAGAGCACAATGAGCAGTTCTTC